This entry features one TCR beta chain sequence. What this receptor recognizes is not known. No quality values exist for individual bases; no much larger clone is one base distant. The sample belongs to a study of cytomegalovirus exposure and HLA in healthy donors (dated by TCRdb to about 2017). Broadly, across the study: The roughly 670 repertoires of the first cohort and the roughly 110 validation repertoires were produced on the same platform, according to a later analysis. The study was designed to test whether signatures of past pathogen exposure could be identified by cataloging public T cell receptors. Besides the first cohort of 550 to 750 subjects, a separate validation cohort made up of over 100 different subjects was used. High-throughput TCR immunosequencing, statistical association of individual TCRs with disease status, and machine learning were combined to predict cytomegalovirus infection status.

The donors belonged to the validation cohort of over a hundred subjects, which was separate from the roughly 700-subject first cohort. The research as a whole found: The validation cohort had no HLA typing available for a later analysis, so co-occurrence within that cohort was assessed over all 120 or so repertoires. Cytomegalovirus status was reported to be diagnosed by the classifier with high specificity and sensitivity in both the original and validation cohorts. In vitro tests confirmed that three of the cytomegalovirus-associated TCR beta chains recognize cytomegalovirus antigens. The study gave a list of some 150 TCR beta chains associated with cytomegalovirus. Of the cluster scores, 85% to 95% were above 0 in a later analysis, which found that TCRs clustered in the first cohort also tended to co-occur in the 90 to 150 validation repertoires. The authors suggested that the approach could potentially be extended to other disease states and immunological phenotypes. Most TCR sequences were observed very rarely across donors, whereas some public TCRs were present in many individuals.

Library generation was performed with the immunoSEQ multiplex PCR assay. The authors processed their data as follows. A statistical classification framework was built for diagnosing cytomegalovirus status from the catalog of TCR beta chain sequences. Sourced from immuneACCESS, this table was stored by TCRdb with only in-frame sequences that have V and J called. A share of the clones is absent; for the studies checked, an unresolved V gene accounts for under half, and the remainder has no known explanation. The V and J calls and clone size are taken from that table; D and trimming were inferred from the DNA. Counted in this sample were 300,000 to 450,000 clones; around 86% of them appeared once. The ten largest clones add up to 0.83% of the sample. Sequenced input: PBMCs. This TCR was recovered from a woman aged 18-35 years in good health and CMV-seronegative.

The DNA is TGTGCCTGGACACAGGGGCTCTCCTATAATTCACCCCTCCACTTT. This encodes CAWTQGLSYNSPLHF. The chain is made from TRBV30 and TRBJ1-6, and 7 junctional nucleotides match TRBD1. CDR1 is given as GTSNPN and CDR2 as SVGIG, both from the germline V gene (reference sequence). The CDR3 has 15 amino acids, counting the end cysteine and phenylalanine. Just CDR3 DNA is preserved here, 45 bases in frame from base 1. V is pruned by 4 bases and J by 0 bases, leaving 3 bases of the junction without a gene match.